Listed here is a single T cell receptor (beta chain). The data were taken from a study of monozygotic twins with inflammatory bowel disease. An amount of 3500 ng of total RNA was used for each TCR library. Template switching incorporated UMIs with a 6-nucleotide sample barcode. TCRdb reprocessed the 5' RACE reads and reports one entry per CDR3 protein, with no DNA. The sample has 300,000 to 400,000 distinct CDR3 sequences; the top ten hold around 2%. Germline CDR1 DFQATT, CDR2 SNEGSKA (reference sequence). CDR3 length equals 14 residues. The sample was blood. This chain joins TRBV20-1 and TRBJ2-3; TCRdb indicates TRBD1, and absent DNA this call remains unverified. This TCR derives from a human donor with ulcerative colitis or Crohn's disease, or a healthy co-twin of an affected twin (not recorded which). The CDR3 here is CSARIPGLGDTQYF.